One sample yielded the 14 T cell receptor beta chains listed below, sequenced in a study of beta chain features in type 1 diabetes. Study-level findings and limits: In all four CD4+ subsets, TCRB CDR3 length was significantly, moderately reduced in type 1 diabetes.

No cognate antigen is known for these TCRs. Isolated RNA was reverse transcribed in full, so expressed TCRB transcripts were sequenced. Measured with immunoSEQ multiplex PCR; TCRdb has only the in-frame clones, and not every one. The repertoire includes tens of thousands of clones, about 63% of them detected once, and around 1.1% sits in the top ten. The sequenced material came from stem cell memory CD4+ T cells from blood. The receptors here all came from a woman aged 40 to 49 with type 1 diabetes.

The chain links TRBV6-6 to TRBJ2-1; TRBD2 is a possible D gene (5 bases). CDR1 is MNHNY and CDR2 is SVGAGI in the germline V gene (reference sequence). Deletions cut 4 bases from V and 7 bases from J, with 14 bases between. This CDR3 region has 14 residues. CDR3 bases: TGTGCCAGCAGTTCGGGATATAGTGTTAATGAGCAGTTCTTC. Translating gives CASSSGYSVNEQFF.

This chain connects TRBV7-2 to TRBJ1-5, with TRBD1 matching over 7 bases. CDR3 size: 17 residues. Germline assignment: CDR1 SGHTA and CDR2 FQGNSA. V lost 5 bases and J lost 0; bases outside the gene matches: 10. The CDR3 nucleotides are TGTGCCAGCAGCCCACGGACAGGCCGATATAGCAATCAGCCCCAGCATTTT. Protein product: CASSPRTGRYSNQPQHF.

This chain uses TRBV7-3 with TRBJ2-1; no definite D call. CDR1 is SGHTA and CDR2 is FQGTGA in the germline V gene. The CDR3 is 11 residues long. V lost 5 bases, J lost 6 bases, and 5 bases lay in between. CDR3 sequence reads: CASSVGNEQFF. CDR3 bases: TGTGCCAGCAGCGTCGGCAATGAGCAGTTCTTC.

This clone showed up just a few times. The rearrangement uses TRBV7-9 and TRBJ2-7; weak D call: TRBD2 (5 bases). The germline V and J ends were trimmed by 1 base and 7 bases, with 14 bases remaining between them. This CDR3 is 14 amino acids long. CDR1 and CDR2 from the germline V gene are SEHNR and FQNEAQ (reference sequence). CDR3 sequence: CASSLGLAAGEQYF. CDR3 DNA: TGTGCCAGCAGCTTAGGCCTAGCTGCGGGTGAGCAGTACTTC.

The chain carries TRBV6-6 and TRBJ1-1; no reliable D call. This CDR3 is 14 amino acids long. CDR1 and CDR2 from the germline V gene are MNHNY and SVGAGI (reference sequence). Trimming took off 7 bases at V and 0 bases at J, with 12 bases between the two ends. The CDR3 protein is CASNVAQMNTEAFF. The CDR3 DNA reads as TGTGCCAGCAACGTCGCACAAATGAACACTGAAGCTTTCTTT.

A remark on this clone: Relative to the germline gene, one junction end is altered; a read error may explain this. The V gene is TRBV5-6, the J gene TRBJ2-3, with 8 positions matching TRBD1. CDR3 length equals 14 residues. The germline CDR1 and CDR2 sequences are SGHDT and YYEEEE. The CDR3 bases are TGTGCCGGCAGCGCGGACAGGGTCGTAGATACGCAGTATTTT. Translated, it gives CAGSADRVVDTQYF.

The J gene is TRBJ1-4, the V gene TRBV2; unclear D gene. The CDR3 length is 14 residues. CDR1 is SNHLY and CDR2 is FYNNEI in the germline V gene. The germline V and J ends were trimmed by 3 bases and 5 bases, with 10 bases remaining between them. The CDR3 sequence: CASSDTAGNEKLFF. Here the CDR3 DNA reads TGTGCCAGCAGTGATACGGCGGGAAATGAAAAACTGTTTTTT.

The rearrangement links TRBV7-2 to TRBJ2-1; TRBD1 aligns across 12 bases. This CDR3 spans 15 amino acids. V lost 4 bases, J lost 7 bases, and 5 bases stayed unmatched. Germline V CDR1 and CDR2: SGHTA, FQGNSA. CDR3 region: CASSSGTGGVNEQFF. CDR3 nucleotide sequence: TGTGCCAGCAGCTCCGGGACAGGGGGCGTAAATGAGCAGTTCTTC.

The chain employs TRBV4-3 and TRBJ2-1; 8 bases are a match to TRBD2. Germline CDR1 reads LGHNA; CDR2 reads YSLEER. The J segment lost 1 base and the V segment lost 4 bases, leaving 6 bases of the junction unmatched. The CDR3 length is 16 residues. CDR3 sequence reads: CASSPFGGGSYNEQFF. The CDR3 DNA sequence: TGCGCCAGCAGCCCCTTCGGGGGGGGGTCCTACAATGAGCAGTTCTTC.

The rearrangement links TRBV11-2 to TRBJ2-7; TRBD1 matches 10 bases. Germline loops: CDR1 SGHAT, CDR2 FQNNGV. The junction had 3 bases not matched to a gene; V was cut back by 1 base and J by 6 bases. This CDR3 has 14 amino acids. For the CDR3, the DNA is TGTGCCAGCAGCTTAGCGGGACAGGGGTTCGAGCAGTACTTC. Protein: CASSLAGQGFEQYF.

The chain recombines TRBV5-1 with TRBJ1-1; possible D gene TRBD1, 6 bases. CDR1 and CDR2 from the germline V gene are SGHRS and YFSETQ. Trimming took off 1 base at V and 0 bases at J, with 7 bases between the two ends. The CDR3 runs to 14 residues. This CDR3 reads CASSLTGMNTEAFF. Written as DNA, the CDR3 is TGCGCCAGCAGCTTGACAGGGATGAACACTGAAGCTTTCTTT.

This chain links TRBV7-8 with TRBJ2-7; TRBD2 agrees at 15 bases. V lost 5 bases, J lost 0 bases, and 8 bases stayed unmatched. In germline, CDR1 is SGHVS, CDR2 FQNEAQ. The CDR3 is 18 amino acids. Written as DNA, the CDR3 is TGTGCCAGCAGCCCGCGGACTAGCGGGGGGGTTAGCTCCTACGAGCAGTACTTC. Amino acids: CASSPRTSGGVSSYEQYF.

The rearrangement joins TRBV25-1 to TRBJ2-7, with TRBD2 as a possible D gene (6 bases). The V end was cut by 5 bases, the J end by 5 bases, with 16 bases between. Germline lookup yields CDR1 MGHDK and CDR2 SYGVNS. CDR3 length equals 14 residues. CDR3 protein: CASSRAGPADEQYF. Here the CDR3 DNA reads TGTGCCAGCAGTAGAGCGGGCCCAGCAGACGAGCAGTACTTC.

The chain carries TRBV6-5 and TRBJ2-1; 9 bases align to TRBD2. The germline V gene encodes CDR1 MNHEY and CDR2 SVGAGI. The CDR3 contains 14 residues. V shed 6 bases and J 4 bases; nucleotides not matched to a gene: 4. CDR3 nucleotides: TGTGCCAGCAGATCTAGCGGGATTTACAATGAGCAGTTCTTC. This sequence encodes CASRSSGIYNEQFF.